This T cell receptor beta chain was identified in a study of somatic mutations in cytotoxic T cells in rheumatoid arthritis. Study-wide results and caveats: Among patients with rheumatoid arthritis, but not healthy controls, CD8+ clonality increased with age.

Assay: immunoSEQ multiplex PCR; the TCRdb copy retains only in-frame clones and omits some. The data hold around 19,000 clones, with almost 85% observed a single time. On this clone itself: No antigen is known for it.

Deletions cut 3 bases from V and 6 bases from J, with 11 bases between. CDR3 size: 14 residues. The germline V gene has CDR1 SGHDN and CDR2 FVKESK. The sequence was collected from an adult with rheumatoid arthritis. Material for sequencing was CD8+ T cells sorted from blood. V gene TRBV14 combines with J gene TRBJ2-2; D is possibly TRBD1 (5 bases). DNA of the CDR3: TGTGCCAGCAGCCAGTACAGGTATCCCGGGGAGCTGTTTTTT. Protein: CASSQYRYPGELFF.